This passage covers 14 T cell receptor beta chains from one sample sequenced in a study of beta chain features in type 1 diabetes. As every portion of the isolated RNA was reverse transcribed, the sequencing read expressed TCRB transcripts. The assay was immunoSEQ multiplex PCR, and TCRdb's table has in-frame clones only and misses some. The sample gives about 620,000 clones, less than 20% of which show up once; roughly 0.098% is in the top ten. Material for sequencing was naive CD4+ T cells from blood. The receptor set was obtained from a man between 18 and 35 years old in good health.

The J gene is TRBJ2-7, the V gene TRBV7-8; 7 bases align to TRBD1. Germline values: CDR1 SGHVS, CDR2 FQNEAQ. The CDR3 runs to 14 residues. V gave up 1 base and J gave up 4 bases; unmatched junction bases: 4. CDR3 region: CASSLVNRGYEQYF. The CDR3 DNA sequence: TGTGCCAGCAGCTTAGTTAACAGGGGATACGAGCAGTACTTC.

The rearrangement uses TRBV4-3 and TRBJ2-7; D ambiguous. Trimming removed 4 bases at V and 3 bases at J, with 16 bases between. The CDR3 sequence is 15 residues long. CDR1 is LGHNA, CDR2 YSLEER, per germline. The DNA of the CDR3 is TGCGCCAGCAGCCCCAAGGCAGGAGTCTACTACGAGCAGTACTTC. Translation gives CASSPKAGVYYEQYF.

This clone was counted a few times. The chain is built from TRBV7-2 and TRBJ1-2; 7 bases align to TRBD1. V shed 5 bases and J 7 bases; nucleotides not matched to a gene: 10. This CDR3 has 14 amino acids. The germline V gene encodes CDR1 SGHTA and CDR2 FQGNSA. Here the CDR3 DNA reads TGTGCCAGCAGCCTGGTTAGCAGGGGGGCTGGCTACACCTTC. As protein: CASSLVSRGAGYTF.

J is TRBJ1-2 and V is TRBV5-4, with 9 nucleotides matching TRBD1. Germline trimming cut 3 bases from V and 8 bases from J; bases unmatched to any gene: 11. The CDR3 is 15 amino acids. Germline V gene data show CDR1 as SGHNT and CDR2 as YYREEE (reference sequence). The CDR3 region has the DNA TGTGCCAGCAGCTCAGAGTGGGACAGGGCGGACGGCTACACCTTC. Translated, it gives CASSSEWDRADGYTF.

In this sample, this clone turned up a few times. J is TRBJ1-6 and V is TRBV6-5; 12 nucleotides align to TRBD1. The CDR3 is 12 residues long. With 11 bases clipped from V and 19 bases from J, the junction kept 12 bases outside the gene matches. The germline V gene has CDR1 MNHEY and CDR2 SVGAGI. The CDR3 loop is CACSRGTGGEHF. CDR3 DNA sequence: TGTGCCTGTAGTAGGGGGACAGGGGGCGAACACTTT.

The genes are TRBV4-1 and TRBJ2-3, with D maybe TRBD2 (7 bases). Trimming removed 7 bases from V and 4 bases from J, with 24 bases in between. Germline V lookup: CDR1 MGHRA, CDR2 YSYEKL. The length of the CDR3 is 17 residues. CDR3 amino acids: CASTDLAGRGDPDTQYF. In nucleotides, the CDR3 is TGCGCCAGCACCGACCTCGCGGGGAGGGGGGATCCAGATACGCAGTATTTT.

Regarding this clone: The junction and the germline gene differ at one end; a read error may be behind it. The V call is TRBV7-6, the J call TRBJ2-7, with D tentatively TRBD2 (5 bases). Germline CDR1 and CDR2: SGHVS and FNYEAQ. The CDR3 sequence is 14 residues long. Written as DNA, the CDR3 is TGTGCCAGCAGCGCCCCGGAGGCCCCCTACGAGCGGTACTTC. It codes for CASSAPEAPYERYF.

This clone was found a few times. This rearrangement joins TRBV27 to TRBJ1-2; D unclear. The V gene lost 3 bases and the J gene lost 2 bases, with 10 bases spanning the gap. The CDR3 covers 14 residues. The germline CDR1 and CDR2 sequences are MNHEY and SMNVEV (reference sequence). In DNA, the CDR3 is TGTGCCAGCAGTTTGCGCAGTCGCAACTATGGCTACACCTTC. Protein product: CASSLRSRNYGYTF.

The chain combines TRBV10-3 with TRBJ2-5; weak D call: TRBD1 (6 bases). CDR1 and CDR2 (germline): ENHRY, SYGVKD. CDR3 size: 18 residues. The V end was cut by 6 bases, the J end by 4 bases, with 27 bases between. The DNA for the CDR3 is TGTGCCATCAGAGGAGTTCAGAGTACAGGGTCGGGTAGAGAGACCCAGTACTTC. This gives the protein CAIRGVQSTGSGRETQYF.

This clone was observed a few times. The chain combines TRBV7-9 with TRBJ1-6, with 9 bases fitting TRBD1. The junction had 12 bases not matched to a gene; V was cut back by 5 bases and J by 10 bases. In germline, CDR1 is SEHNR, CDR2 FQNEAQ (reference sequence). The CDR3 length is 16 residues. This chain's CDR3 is CASSGYRGRIGSPLHF. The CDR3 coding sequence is TGTGCCAGCAGCGGGTACAGGGGGCGAATCGGGTCACCCCTCCACTTT.

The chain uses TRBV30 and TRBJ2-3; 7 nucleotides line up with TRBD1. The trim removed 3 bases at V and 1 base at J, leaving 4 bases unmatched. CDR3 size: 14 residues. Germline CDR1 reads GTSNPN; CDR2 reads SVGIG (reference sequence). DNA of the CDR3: TGTGCCTGGAGACAGGGGATAGGCACAGATACGCAGTATTTT. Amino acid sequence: CAWRQGIGTDTQYF.

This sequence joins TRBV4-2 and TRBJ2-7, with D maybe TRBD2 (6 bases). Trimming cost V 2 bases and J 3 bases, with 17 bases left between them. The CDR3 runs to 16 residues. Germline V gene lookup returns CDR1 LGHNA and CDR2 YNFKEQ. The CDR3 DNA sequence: TGTGCCAGCAGCCAACGGTCTACTAGCAGAGACTACGAGCAGTACTTC. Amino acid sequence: CASSQRSTSRDYEQYF.

In DNA, the CDR3 is TGTGCCACCAGCAGAGCGGGGGGGGTTTCCGCCGCTTTCTTT. Protein sequence: CATSRAGGVSAAFF. This chain connects TRBV15 to TRBJ1-1, with D tentatively TRBD1 (5 bases). Germline V CDR1 and CDR2: LNHNV, YYDKDF (reference sequence). The CDR3 totals 14 residues. The germline V and J ends were trimmed by 1 base and 11 bases, with 17 bases remaining between them.

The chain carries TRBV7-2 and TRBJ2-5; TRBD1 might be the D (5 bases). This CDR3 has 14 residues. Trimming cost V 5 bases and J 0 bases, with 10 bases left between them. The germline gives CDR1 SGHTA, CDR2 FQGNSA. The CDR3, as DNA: TGTGCCAGCAGCGCCAAGGGGAACCAAGAGACCCAGTACTTC. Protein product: CASSAKGNQETQYF.